The 16 T cell receptor beta chains presented below share a single source sample, sequenced in a study of siplizumab effects on memory and regulatory T cells. Assay used: immunoSEQ multiplex PCR; TCRdb lists only in-frame clones, some missing. This sample has roughly 75,000 clones, with just over 90% found just once. Sequencing input: CD8+ T cells sorted from blood. These receptors were collected from a human donor in good health.

This CDR3 reads CASSHPSRPSGGSSTDTQYF. In DNA, the CDR3 is TGCGCCAGCAGCCACCCCAGCAGGCCTAGCGGGGGGTCTAGCACAGATACGCAGTATTTT. This sequence joins TRBV4-1 and TRBJ2-3, with TRBD2 identical over 11 bases. The V segment lost 3 bases and the J segment 0 bases; nucleotides outside the gene matches: 14. Germline lookup yields CDR1 MGHRA and CDR2 YSYEKL. This CDR3 is built from 20 residues.

The rearrangement joins TRBV7-8 to TRBJ1-2; a possible D gene is TRBD1 (6 bases). The CDR3 runs 14 residues. Trimming cost V 5 bases and J 6 bases, with 16 bases left between them. CDR1 and CDR2 (germline): SGHVS, FQNEAQ. The CDR3 DNA sequence: TGTGCCAGCAGCCCCTTAGGGGCAGGGGATGGCTACACCTTC. Translating it yields CASSPLGAGDGYTF.

This clone occurred a few times. This sequence joins TRBV21-1 and TRBJ2-5; TRBD1 is the table's D call, not checked against the DNA. TRBV21-1 is a pseudogene segment. The CDR3 totals 14 residues. CDR3 nucleotides: TGTGCCAGCAGCAGCCTTCAGGGGCCCGAGACCCAGTACTTC. Translated: CASSSLQGPETQYF.

The genes are TRBV5-1 and TRBJ1-2; D remains unclear. Trimming shortened V by 0 bases and J by 7 bases, and 4 bases separated the two germline ends. From germline, CDR1 is SGHRS and CDR2 YFSETQ. The CDR3 loop spans 11 amino acids. The DNA for the CDR3 is TGCGCCAGCAGCTTGGAGGGTGGCTACACCTTC. Encoded protein: CASSLEGGYTF.

J is TRBJ2-5 and V is TRBV9, with no clear D. Germline loops: CDR1 SGDLS, CDR2 YYNGEE. This CDR3 comprises 14 residues. With 0 bases removed from V and 2 bases from J, the gap between germline ends came to 8 bases. The chain's CDR3 is CASSVGELQETQYF. In DNA, the CDR3 is TGTGCCAGCAGCGTAGGCGAATTACAAGAGACCCAGTACTTC.

The J gene is TRBJ2-7, the V gene TRBV5-8; D remains ambiguous. V was trimmed by 0 bases and J by 0 bases, leaving 7 bases between them. The CDR3 spans 14 residues. Per germline, CDR1 SGHTS and CDR2 YDEGEE. The CDR3 protein is CASSLGPSSYEQYF. Here the CDR3 DNA reads TGTGCCAGCAGCTTGGGTCCGAGCTCCTACGAGCAGTACTTC.

The CDR3 DNA is TGTGCCAGTAGGGGACGGGGGTCAACTAATGAAAAACTGTTTTTT. It encodes CASRGRGSTNEKLFF. This rearrangement joins TRBV19 to TRBJ1-4; D might be TRBD1 (5 bases). Germline loops: CDR1 LNHDA, CDR2 SQIVND (reference sequence). V was pared by 6 bases and J by 0 bases, with 11 bases between. This CDR3 contains 15 residues.

The rearrangement uses TRBV19 and TRBJ2-1; the match to TRBD1 covers 7 bases. The J segment lost 3 bases and the V segment lost 5 bases, leaving 4 bases of the junction unmatched. CDR1 is LNHDA, CDR2 SQIVND, per germline (reference sequence). CDR3 size: 14 residues. In DNA form, the CDR3 reads TGTGCCAGTAGTCCCCGACAGGGCTACAATGAGCAGTTCTTC. Protein: CASSPRQGYNEQFF.

The gene calls are TRBV6-5 and TRBJ1-2, with D unclear. The germline V gene has CDR1 MNHEY and CDR2 SVGAGI. V was clipped by 3 bases and J by 3 bases, with 8 bases between them. The CDR3 totals 13 residues. The CDR3 is CASSYLRDYGYTF. The CDR3 DNA follows: TGTGCCAGCAGTTATTTGAGGGACTATGGCTACACCTTC.

This chain connects TRBV6-5 to TRBJ1-2; D unclear. CDR3 length: 14 amino acids. Germline CDR1 reads MNHEY; CDR2 reads SVGAGI. V lost 5 bases to trimming and J lost 4 bases, with 14 bases between them. CDR3 sequence: CASSPLGGSYGYTF. DNA of the CDR3: TGTGCCAGCAGTCCGCTGGGAGGAAGCTATGGCTACACCTTC.

The chain couples TRBV28 to TRBJ2-1; 8 bases align to TRBD1. The J segment lost 3 bases and the V segment lost 5 bases, leaving 3 bases of the junction unmatched. CDR1 MDHEN and CDR2 SYDVKM come from the germline V gene. The CDR3 sequence is 14 residues long. The CDR3: CASSQGADYNEQFF. In DNA, the CDR3 is TGTGCCAGCAGTCAGGGGGCGGACTACAATGAGCAGTTCTTC.

The V gene is TRBV4-1, the J gene TRBJ2-3; D is unclear. The CDR3 totals 13 residues. CDR1 and CDR2 from the germline V gene are MGHRA and YSYEKL. V dropped 4 bases and J dropped 0 bases, with 5 bases sitting between them. Here the CDR3 DNA reads TGCGCCAGCAGCCCGACTAGCACAGATACGCAGTATTTT. Its translation: CASSPTSTDTQYF.

The rearrangement joins TRBV14 to TRBJ1-6; no firm D call. The germline V gene has CDR1 SGHDN and CDR2 FVKESK. This CDR3 spans 13 amino acids. The V end lost 3 bases, the J end lost 7 bases, and 7 bases lay between the germline ends. CDR3 nucleotide sequence: TGTGCCAGCAGCCACACGATGAATTCACCCCTCCACTTT. Translation gives CASSHTMNSPLHF.

The chain uses TRBV7-8 and TRBJ2-1, with D possibly matching TRBD1 (6 bases). The CDR3 extends over 13 amino acids. Trimming stripped 2 bases from V and 8 bases from J, with 10 bases between. Germline CDR1 is SGHVS and CDR2 is FQNEAQ. The chain's CDR3 is CASSLTGIDEQFF. The CDR3 DNA reads TGTGCCAGCAGCTTAACAGGGATCGATGAGCAGTTCTTC.

J is TRBJ1-2 and V is TRBV5-4; D unresolved. Deletions cut 0 bases from V and 4 bases from J, with 7 bases between. Germline V lookup: CDR1 SGHNT, CDR2 YYREEE (reference sequence). CDR3 length: 13 residues. CDR3 in amino acids: CASSLGTAYGYTF. CDR3 bases: TGTGCCAGCAGCTTGGGGACCGCCTATGGCTACACCTTC.

The chain couples TRBV9 to TRBJ2-7, with D possibly matching TRBD2 (5 bases). The CDR3 has 16 residues. The germline gives CDR1 SGDLS, CDR2 YYNGEE. Trimming stripped 3 bases from V and 2 bases from J, with 18 bases between. The CDR3 loop is CASSGSLALTPYEQYF. The CDR3 nucleotides read TGTGCCAGCAGCGGGAGCCTAGCTCTGACCCCCTACGAGCAGTACTTC. Full variable domain (remainder filled in from reference TRBV9 and TRBJ2-7): DSGVTQTPKHLITATGQRVTLRCSPRSGDLSVYWYQQSLDQGLQFLIQYYNGEERAKGNILERFSAQQFPDLHSELNLSSLELGDSALYFCASSGSLALTPYEQYFGPGTRLTVT.